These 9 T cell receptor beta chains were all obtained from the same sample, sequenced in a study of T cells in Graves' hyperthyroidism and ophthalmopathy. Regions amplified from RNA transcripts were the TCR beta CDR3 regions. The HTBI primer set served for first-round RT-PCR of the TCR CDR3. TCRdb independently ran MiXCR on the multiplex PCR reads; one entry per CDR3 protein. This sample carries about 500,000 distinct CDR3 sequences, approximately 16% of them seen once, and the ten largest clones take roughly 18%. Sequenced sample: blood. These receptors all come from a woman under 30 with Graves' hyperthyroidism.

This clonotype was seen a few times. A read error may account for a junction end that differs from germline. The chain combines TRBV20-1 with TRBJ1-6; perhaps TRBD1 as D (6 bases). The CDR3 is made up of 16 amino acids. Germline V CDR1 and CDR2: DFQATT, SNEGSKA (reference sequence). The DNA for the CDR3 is TGCAGTACTAGAGATCCTTATACAGGGAGAAATTCACCCCTCCACTTT. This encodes CSTRDPYTGRNSPLHF.

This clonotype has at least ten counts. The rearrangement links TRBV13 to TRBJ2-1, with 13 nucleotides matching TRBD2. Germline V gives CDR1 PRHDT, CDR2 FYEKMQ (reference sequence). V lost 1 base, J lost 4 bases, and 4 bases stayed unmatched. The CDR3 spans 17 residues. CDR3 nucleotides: TGTGCCAGCAGCTTAGACGGGACTAGCGGGGCATACAATGAGCAGTTCTTC. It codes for CASSLDGTSGAYNEQFF.

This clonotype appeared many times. CDR3 DNA sequence: TGTGCCAGCAGTGCGGACAGTCTCGATGGCTACACCTTC. Amino acids: CASSADSLDGYTF. V and J are TRBV6-1 and TRBJ1-2; a weak D match, TRBD1 (6 bases). Trimming pared 4 bases from V and 6 bases from J, leaving 12 bases between. Germline loops: CDR1 MNHNS, CDR2 SASEGT. The CDR3 runs to 13 residues.

The DNA for the CDR3 is TGCAGTGCTAGATCCACCATCAATCAGCCCCAGCATTTT. This gives the protein CSARSTINQPQHF. The rearrangement links TRBV20-1 to TRBJ1-5; D is unresolved. The germline CDR1 and CDR2 sequences are DFQATT and SNEGSKA (reference sequence). Between the trimmed V and J ends, which lost 2 bases and 3 bases, there was a span of 8 bases. The CDR3 is made up of 13 amino acids.

CDR3 protein: CASSLIGFGETQYF. CDR3 in DNA: TGTGCCAGCAGTTTAATAGGGTTCGGGGAGACCCAGTACTTC. The rearrangement uses TRBV28 and TRBJ2-5; D ambiguous. Trimming stripped 2 bases from V and 5 bases from J, with 12 bases between. This CDR3 comprises 14 residues. Germline-derived CDR1 and CDR2 are MDHEN and SYDVKM.

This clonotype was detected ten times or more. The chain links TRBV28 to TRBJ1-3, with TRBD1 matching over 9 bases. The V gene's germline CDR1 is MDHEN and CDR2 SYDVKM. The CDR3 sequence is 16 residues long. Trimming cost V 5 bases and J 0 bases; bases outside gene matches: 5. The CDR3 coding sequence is TGTGCCAGCAGTGCCGGGACAGGGCGCTCTGGAAACACCATATATTTT. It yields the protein CASSAGTGRSGNTIYF.

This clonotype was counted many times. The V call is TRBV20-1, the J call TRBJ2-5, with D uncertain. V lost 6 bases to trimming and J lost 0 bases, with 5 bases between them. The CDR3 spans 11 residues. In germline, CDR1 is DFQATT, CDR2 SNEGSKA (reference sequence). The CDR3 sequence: CSAHNQETQYF. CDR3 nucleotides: TGCAGTGCCCACAACCAAGAGACCCAGTACTTC.

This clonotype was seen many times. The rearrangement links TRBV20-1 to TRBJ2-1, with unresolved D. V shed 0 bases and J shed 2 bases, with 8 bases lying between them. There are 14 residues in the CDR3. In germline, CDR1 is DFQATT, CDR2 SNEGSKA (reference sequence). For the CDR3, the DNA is TGCAGTGCTAGAGATCGACGGGCCTACAATGAGCAGTTCTTC. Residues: CSARDRRAYNEQFF.

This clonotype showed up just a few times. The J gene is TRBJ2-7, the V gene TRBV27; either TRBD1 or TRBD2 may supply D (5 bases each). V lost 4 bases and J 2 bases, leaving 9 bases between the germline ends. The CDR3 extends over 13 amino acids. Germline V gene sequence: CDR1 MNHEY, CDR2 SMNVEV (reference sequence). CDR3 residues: CASSWGRTYEQYF. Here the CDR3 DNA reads TGTGCCAGCAGTTGGGGACGGACCTACGAGCAGTACTTC.